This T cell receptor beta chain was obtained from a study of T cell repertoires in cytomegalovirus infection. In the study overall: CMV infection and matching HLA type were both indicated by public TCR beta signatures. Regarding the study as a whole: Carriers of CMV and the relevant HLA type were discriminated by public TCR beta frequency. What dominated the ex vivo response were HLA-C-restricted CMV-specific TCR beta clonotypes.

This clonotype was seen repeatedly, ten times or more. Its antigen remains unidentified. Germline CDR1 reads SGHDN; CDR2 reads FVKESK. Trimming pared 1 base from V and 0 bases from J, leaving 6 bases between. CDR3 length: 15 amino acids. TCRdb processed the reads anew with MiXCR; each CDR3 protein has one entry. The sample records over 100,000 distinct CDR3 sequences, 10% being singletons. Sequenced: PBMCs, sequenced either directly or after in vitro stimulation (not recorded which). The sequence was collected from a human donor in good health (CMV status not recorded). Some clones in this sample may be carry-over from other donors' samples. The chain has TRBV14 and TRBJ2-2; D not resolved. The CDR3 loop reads CASSQVRANTGELFF. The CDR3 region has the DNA TGTGCCAGCAGCCAAGTTAGGGCGAACACCGGGGAGCTGTTTTTT.